These T cell receptor beta chains were read from a single sample in a study of T-cell reconstitution after alpha-beta-depleted transplantation in children. One entry per CDR3 protein results from TCRdb running MiXCR on the PCR reads. The sample shows roughly 670,000 distinct CDR3 sequences, about 12% of them seen only once. The material was PBMCs, obtained before TCRalphabeta/CD19-depleted stem cell transplant. The receptors originated from a girl aged 2-10 years with congenital amegakaryocytic thrombocytopenia, due to receive a stem cell transplant. Both conserved end residues are part of each CDR3. Fields, in order: D gene, clone size, V gene, J gene, CDR3 DNA, CDR3 protein. D genes are given only for firm matches. Part of the rows lack a size; the others show once, few, many or a class for expanded clones.

>TRBD1|many|TRBV20-1|TRBJ1-5
TGCAGTGCTAACAGGGGTACCTCTTGGCAGCCCCAGCATTTT
CSANRGTSWQPQHF
>TRBD1|many|TRBV5-1|TRBJ1-1
TGCGCCAGCAGCTGGGGGGGACAGGTCATGAACACTGAAGCTTTCTTT
CASSWGGQVMNTEAFF
>-|-|TRBV12-3/TRBV12-4|TRBJ1-3
TGTGCCAGCAGACCTAGGTGGCAGGCGCCTGGAAACACCATATATTTT
CASRPRWQAPGNTIYF
>-|many|TRBV5-1|TRBJ2-2
TGCGCCAGCAGCTTGGTCGACATTCTCACCGGGGAGCTGTTTTTT
CASSLVDILTGELFF
>-|many|TRBV20-1|TRBJ1-5
TGCAGTGCTAGAGACAAGTTTAGCAATCAGCCCCAGCATTTT
CSARDKFSNQPQHF
>-|-|TRBV7-6|TRBJ2-5
TGTGCCAGCAGCTTAGAGGCCAGCGTACAGACCCAGTACTTC
CASSLEASVQTQYF
>-|few|TRBV30|TRBJ2-6
TGTGCCTGGAGTAAGGGGGCTGGGGCCAACGTCCTGACTTTC
CAWSKGAGANVLTF
>TRBD2|few|TRBV11-2|TRBJ2-1
TGTGCCAGCAGCCTCAGCGGGATAGGCGACAATGAGCAGTTCTTC
CASSLSGIGDNEQFF
>TRBD1|many|TRBV29-1|TRBJ1-2
TGCAGCGTCGGGGACAGCAATGGCTACACCTTC
CSVGDSNGYTF
>-|few|TRBV6-1|TRBJ1-1
TGTGCCAGCAGTGGCAGGGTGGGATCTGAAGCTTTCTTT
CASSGRVGSEAFF
>-|few|TRBV24-1|TRBJ2-7
TGTGCCACCAGAGGGACCCGTATCCACGAGCAGTACTTC
CATRGTRIHEQYF
>-|few|TRBV7-9|TRBJ2-1
TGTGCCAGCAGCTTAGCGGACCCATTCAATGAGCAGTTCTTC
CASSLADPFNEQFF
>TRBD1|-|TRBV3-1|TRBJ2-5
TGTGCCAGCAGCCCGATGGGACAGGGGGACCAAGAGACCCAGTACTTC
CASSPMGQGDQETQYF
>TRBD2|-|TRBV4-1|TRBJ2-1
TGCGCCAGCAGCCAGGCTGCGGGAGGGCCTGGCAATGAGCAGTTCTTC
CASSQAAGGPGNEQFF
>-|-|TRBV5-1|TRBJ2-1
TGCGCCAGCAGCTTGAATGTCGGGACTTACAACAATGAGCAGTTCTTC
CASSLNVGTYNNEQFF
>-|few|TRBV4-1|TRBJ2-5
TGCGCCAGCAGCCGAGAGATGGCGGTACAAGAGACCCAGTACTTC
CASSREMAVQETQYF
>-|-|TRBV11-2|TRBJ2-1
TGTGCCAGCAGCCCGGGACATCCCCGGGCTTACAATGAGCAGTTCTTC
CASSPGHPRAYNEQFF
>TRBD2|many|TRBV28|TRBJ2-7
TGTGCCAGCATGAGTGTACGAACTAGCGGGTACGAGCAGTACTTC
CASMSVRTSGYEQYF
>-|few|TRBV5-5|TRBJ2-7
TGTGCCAGCACCGGGTCGGAAGGACAGATTGGGTACGAGCAGTACTTC
CASTGSEGQIGYEQYF
>-|many|TRBV28|TRBJ2-5
TGTGCCAGCAGTTTCAGGCAGAACCAAGAGACCCAGTACTTC
CASSFRQNQETQYF
>TRBD2|many|TRBV20-1|TRBJ2-7
TGCAGTGCTAGATGGACTAGCGGGAGATTGGAGCAGTACTTC
CSARWTSGRLEQYF
>-|few|TRBV7-2|TRBJ2-6
TGTGCCAGCAGCTTAATCCTCGGGGGGGCCAACGTCCTGACTTTC
CASSLILGGANVLTF
>TRBD1|many|TRBV7-9|TRBJ1-5
TGTGCCAGCAGCTTGGGTACCGGACAGGGAGGTAGGCAGCCCCAGCATTTT
CASSLGTGQGGRQPQHF
>TRBD2|-|TRBV7-8|TRBJ2-1
TGTGCCAGCAGCTTAGTCTGGATAGGACTAGCGGGCCGGAACTACAATGAGCAGTTCTTC
CASSLVWIGLAGRNYNEQFF
>-|few|TRBV5-1|TRBJ2-7
TGCGCCAGCAGCTTGTTGTCTGGGGGCGCGAATATTTACGAGCAGTACTTC
CASSLLSGGANIYEQYF
>-|many|TRBV29-1|TRBJ1-1
TGCAGCGCGGTCGGATACACTGAAGCTTTCTTT
CSAVGYTEAFF